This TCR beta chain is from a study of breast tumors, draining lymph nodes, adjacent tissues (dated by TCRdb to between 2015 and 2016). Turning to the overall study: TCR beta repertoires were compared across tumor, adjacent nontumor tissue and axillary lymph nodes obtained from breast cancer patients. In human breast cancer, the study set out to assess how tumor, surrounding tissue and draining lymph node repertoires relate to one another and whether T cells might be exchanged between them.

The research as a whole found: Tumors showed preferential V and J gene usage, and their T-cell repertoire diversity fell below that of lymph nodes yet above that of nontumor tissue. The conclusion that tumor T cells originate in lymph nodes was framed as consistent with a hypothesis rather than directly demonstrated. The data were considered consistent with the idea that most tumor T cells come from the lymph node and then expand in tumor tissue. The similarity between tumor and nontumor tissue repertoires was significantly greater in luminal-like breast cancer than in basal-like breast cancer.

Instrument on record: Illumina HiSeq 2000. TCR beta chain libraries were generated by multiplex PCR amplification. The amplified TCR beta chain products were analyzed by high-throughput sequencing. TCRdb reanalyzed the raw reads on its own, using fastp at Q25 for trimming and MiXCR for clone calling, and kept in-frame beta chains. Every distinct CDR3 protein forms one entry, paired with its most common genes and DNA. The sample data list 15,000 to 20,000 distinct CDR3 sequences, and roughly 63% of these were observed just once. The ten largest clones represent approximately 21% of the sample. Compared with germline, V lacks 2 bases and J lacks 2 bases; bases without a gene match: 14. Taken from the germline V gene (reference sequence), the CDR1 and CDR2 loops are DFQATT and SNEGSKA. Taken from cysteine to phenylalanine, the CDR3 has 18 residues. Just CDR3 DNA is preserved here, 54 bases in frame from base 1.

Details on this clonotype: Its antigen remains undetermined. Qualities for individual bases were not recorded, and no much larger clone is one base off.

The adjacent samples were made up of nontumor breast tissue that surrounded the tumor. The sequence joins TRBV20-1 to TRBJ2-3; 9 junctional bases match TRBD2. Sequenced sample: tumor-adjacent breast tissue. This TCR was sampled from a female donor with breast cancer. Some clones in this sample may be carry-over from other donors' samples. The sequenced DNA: TGCAGTGCTAGACAGATCGGGACGGCGGGGGGGGACACAGATACGCAGTATTTT. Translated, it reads CSARQIGTAGGDTDTQYF.